Listed below are T cell receptor beta chains from one sample, sequenced in a study of T cells after yellow fever vaccination. From the 5' RACE reads, TCRdb called clonotypes with MiXCR, one entry per CDR3 protein. The table shows 170,000 or so distinct CDR3 sequences, with roughly 9% occurring only once. The specimen was CD8+ T cells sorted from PBMCs, collected 45 days after the yellow fever booster vaccination. These receptor sequences come from a man younger than 35 who received the YFV17D yellow fever vaccine. CDR3s include the opening cysteine and the closing phenylalanine or tryptophan. The order of the fields is V gene, J gene, clone size, D gene, CDR3 length, CDR3 DNA, CDR3 protein. A D gene is named only where the DNA matches it firmly. The size entry is marked missing in some rows and otherwise reads once, few, many or a size class.

TRBV5-1	TRBJ1-1	few	-	13	TGCGCCAGCAGCTCGGAGACAGGAGGTACGGCTTTCTTT	CASSSETGGTAFF
TRBV7-9	TRBJ1-1	few	-	13	TGTGCCAGCACCCGGAGGGAGAACACTGAAGCTTTCTTT	CASTRRENTEAFF
TRBV6-5	TRBJ1-2	few	TRBD1	14	TGTGCCAGCAGTTACGCGGGACAGGGGAATGGCTACACCTTC	CASSYAGQGNGYTF
TRBV14	TRBJ2-1	-	-	10	TGTGCCACCCCCTACAATGAGCAGTTCTTC	CATPYNEQFF
TRBV4-1	TRBJ1-1	-	-	15	TGCGCCAGCAGCAAGCTCCCAGATATTGGGGCTGAAGCTTTCTTT	CASSKLPDIGAEAFF
TRBV4-1	TRBJ2-5	many	-	17	TGCGCCAGCAGCCAAGAATGGACGGTGGGGGTTCAAGAGACCCAGTACTTC	CASSQEWTVGVQETQYF
TRBV3-1	TRBJ2-5	many	TRBD2	16	TGTGCCAGCAGCCACTACTTAGCGGGGGGCGGTGAGACCCAGTACTTC	CASSHYLAGGGETQYF
TRBV12-3/TRBV12-4	TRBJ2-2	many	-	15	TGTGCCAGCACAGGGGGAGGGGAAAACACCGGGGAGCTGTTTTTT	CASTGGGENTGELFF
TRBV7-2	TRBJ2-2	-	TRBD2	18	TGTGCCAGCAGCGCCACCCCTAGCGGGGGCTTGAACACCGGGGAGCTGTTTTTT	CASSATPSGGLNTGELFF
TRBV29-1	TRBJ1-2	-	-	11	TGCAGCGTTGAATCAAGCTATGGCTACACCTTC	CSVESSYGYTF
TRBV27	TRBJ1-5	few	-	16	TGTGCCAGCAGTGCCGCCCCACAGGGTTGGAATCAGCCCCAGCATTTT	CASSAAPQGWNQPQHF
TRBV10-3	TRBJ1-3	-	-	16	TGTGCCATCAGTGAGACCTTGGGGGGCTCTGGAAACACCATATATTTT	CAISETLGGSGNTIYF
TRBV7-3	TRBJ2-3	few	-	13	TGTGCCAGCAGCTCAAGTGGTTCAGATACGCAGTATTTT	CASSSSGSDTQYF
TRBV4-1	TRBJ2-5	-	-	16	TGCGCCAGCAGCCAAGAGTGGACGGATTACCAAGAGACCCAGTACTTC	CASSQEWTDYQETQYF
TRBV7-9	TRBJ2-2	few	TRBD1	16	TGTGCCAGCAGCCACCCGGGACAGGGGAACACCGGGGAGCTGTTTTTT	CASSHPGQGNTGELFF
TRBV18	TRBJ2-3	few	-	14	TGTGCCAGCTCACCAGTGGACCGGACAGATACGCAGTATTTT	CASSPVDRTDTQYF
TRBV19	TRBJ2-3	-	TRBD2	15	TGTGCCAGTATCTCCATTAGCGGGGGCCTAGATACGCAGTATTTT	CASISISGGLDTQYF
TRBV4-2	TRBJ2-4	-	-	15	TGTGCCAGCAGCCAAGAAGAGGGGCGGGGGCAAATTCAGTACTTC	CASSQEEGRGQIQYF
TRBV6-1	TRBJ2-7	-	-	13	TGTGCCAGCAGTGAAGCGGTTGGGCGCGAGCAGTACTTC	CASSEAVGREQYF
TRBV20-1	TRBJ1-5	many	-	14	TGCAGTGCTAGAGATGCAGGGGCCCATCAGCCCCAGCATTTT	CSARDAGAHQPQHF
TRBV24-1	TRBJ2-3	few	-	13	TGTGCCACCCGGACCAGCGAACGAGATACGCAGTATTTT	CATRTSERDTQYF
TRBV9	TRBJ1-1	-	TRBD1	14	TGTGCCAGCAGCGCACAGGGGGCCCTCACTGAAGCTTTCTTT	CASSAQGALTEAFF
TRBV7-2	TRBJ2-1	few	-	13	TGTGCCAGCAGCCCCTTGACGCGCCCCTGGAATATCTTC	CASSPLTRPWNIF
TRBV20-1	TRBJ2-2	-	-	11	TGCAGTGCTAGAGAAGGCGGGGAGCTGTTTTTT	CSAREGGELFF
TRBV11-3	TRBJ2-3	many	-	15	TGTGCCAGCAGCGCGGGGACAACTAGCACAGATACGCAGTATTTT	CASSAGTTSTDTQYF
TRBV4-2	TRBJ1-4	many	-	16	TGTGCCAGCAGCCAAGATGGGTCCCAGGTTAATGAAAAACTGTTTTTT	CASSQDGSQVNEKLFF
TRBV20-1	TRBJ2-1	-	-	15	TGCAGTGCTAGAGGGTTCGGGGTCTACTACAATGAGCAGTTCTTC	CSARGFGVYYNEQFF
TRBV7-8	TRBJ1-1	-	-	16	TGTGCCAGCAGCTTATGGGGTGGGGGCGCGGACACTGAAGCTTTCTTT	CASSLWGGGADTEAFF
TRBV19	TRBJ1-1	few	-	14	TGTGCCAGTAGTATGATATCCATGAACACTGAAGCTTTCTTT	CASSMISMNTEAFF
TRBV25-1	TRBJ2-3	-	TRBD2	16	TGTGCCAGCAGTGTGCCGACTAGCGATAGCACAGATACGCAGTATTTT	CASSVPTSDSTDTQYF
TRBV5-1	TRBJ2-7	few	TRBD1	13	TGCGCCAGCAGCTTTGGACAGGGCAGCGAGCAGTACTTC	CASSFGQGSEQYF
TRBV9	TRBJ2-1	-	TRBD2	16	TGTGCCAGCAGCGAGGGGAGCGGGGGCCTATACAATGAGCAGTTCTTC	CASSEGSGGLYNEQFF
TRBV20-1	TRBJ1-2	few	-	18	TGCAGTGCTAGGGTAGTCTTCGCTCAGGGAAGTGGGTACTATGGCTACACCTTC	CSARVVFAQGSGYYGYTF
TRBV7-3	TRBJ2-7	few	TRBD2	16	TGTGCCAGCAGCTTAGGAGCGGGAGCCCCCTCCTACGAGCAGTACTTC	CASSLGAGAPSYEQYF
TRBV7-8	TRBJ1-5	few	-	16	TGTGCCAGCAGCCCCATGAGACGCAATAGCAATCAGCCCCAGCATTTT	CASSPMRRNSNQPQHF